This T cell receptor beta chain was recovered during a study of shared clonotypes between healthy human individuals (TCRdb year 2020). For the study in its entirety: The cohort comprised a couple of women and a few men aged 18 to 49 years. For each donor, CD4 naive and CD4 memory were each given three plates, CD8 naive was given two plates, and CD8 memory was given one plate. Blood TCR repertoires of about five healthy adults were deeply sequenced to estimate repertoire size and the extent of clonotype sharing between individuals. Different laboratories and diverse techniques were used to prepare libraries and sequence TCR repertoires, to increase sequencing depth and limit assay-specific biases. Each donor's leukapheresis produced roughly between roughly 0.85 and 9.5 billion PBMCs. Broad study findings and their caveats: Across four donors, about 5.2% of naive CD4, over 3% of naive CD8, under 2.5% of memory CD4, and over 0.35% of memory CD8 clonotypes were shared. Incomplete sequencing was indicated by rarefaction of sorted-subset datasets, despite the large sequencing depth. Sampling was restricted to blood, and TCR repertoires in tissue are likely to differ from TCR repertoires in blood. Clonotypes shared by all four sorted-subset donors showed higher generation probabilities than non-shared clonotypes. Based on pairwise subsampling, the degree of clonotype sharing among donors was expected to be affected by sequencing depth. Because the study included only a small number of donors, the genetic and exposure-history diversity represented was limited. Estimated clonotype richness was generally larger for naive than for memory subsets.

The CDR3 goes from the cysteine to the phenylalanine over 17 residues. This entry keeps only the CDR3 DNA: 51 bases, framed from base 1. Reading the germline V gene (reference sequence) gives CDR1 PRHDT and CDR2 FYEKMQ. V loses 5 bases at its end and J loses 10 bases; junction bases beyond the gene matches: 12. Using the deep immunoSEQ assay, TCR CDR3 regions were amplified from genomic DNA by multiplex PCR. For each cell subset, the extracted genomic DNA was distributed evenly across all wells of several immunoSEQ 96-well plates, and each plate served as one replicate. For sorted subsets, each replicate PCR was loaded with around 200 ng genomic DNA, equivalent to about 33,000 T cell genomes. Purified libraries were measured with a Qubit 3.0 fluorometer, size-checked on a Bioanalyzer 2100, and measured again with the KAPA Library Quantification kit. Every immunoSEQ 96-well plate was sequenced on a separate single-read 150-cycle Illumina NextSeq 550 flow cell. The authors processed their data as follows. Because the immunoSEQ output included only junctional sequences and no quality scores, the filtering could not be the same as the filtering used for full-length reads. To assign V/J genes and CDR3, sequences were annotated using PyIR, a Python wrapper for IgBLAST v1.9, with IMGT germline references. Reads with weak V/J assignments (E-value above 1e-6), missing CDR3, stop codons, out-of-frame junctions, or ambiguous translated residues were removed. A V3J clonotype was defined by an identical inferred V gene, J gene, and CDR3 amino acid sequence. The percentage overlap between two repertoires was calculated by dividing the number of shared unique clonotypes by the size of the smaller repertoire. Repertoire richness was assessed with RTK rarefaction, the Chao1 estimator, and Recon v2.1 estimates of unobserved clonotypes. OLGA was used to compute generation probabilities for all TCRbeta clonotypes that the gDNA method yielded from four donors. The table was pulled from immuneACCESS by TCRdb, which kept in-frame rearrangements only. Such tables lose some clones; where checked, under half of the loss comes from unresolved V genes, and the rest has no known cause. For V, J and clone size, that table is used; D and trimming come from the DNA. The sample table lists roughly 2 million clones, approximately 96% of them with a count of one. The top ten constitute less than 0.15% of the sample.

Donors were healthy HIV-negative adults with no recently reported acute infections or vaccinations. Only Caucasian adults living in Nashville, Tennessee, USA were represented among the donors. CD4+ T cells were enriched by magnetic negative selection, after which naive cells were positively selected on CD45RA and the negative fraction was taken as the memory subset. Blood was collected by leukapheresis, and PBMCs were isolated by Ficoll-Histopaque density gradient centrifugation and then cryopreserved in liquid nitrogen vapor phase. Purity and quantity of every magnetically sorted T cell population were checked by analytical flow cytometry. Genomic DNA was isolated from each sorted fraction and quantified by UV absorbance on a Nanodrop 2000c. As concerns this clone: Its antigen remains unidentified. Base-call qualities are not available, and no considerably larger clone is one nucleotide away.

The TCR sequence derives from a man younger than 35 in good health. The sequence joins TRBV13 to TRBJ1-6, and TRBD1 matches 12 of the central bases. The sample was naive CD4+ T cells sorted from blood. The sample's cell subset or site label is to be understood as: CD45RA+ positively selected. The CDR3 loop reads CASSTRDRGRLHSPLHF. The DNA sequence reads TGTGCCAGCAGCACAAGGGACAGGGGGCGACTACACTCACCCCTCCACTTT.